The 8 T cell receptor beta chains given below trace back to one sample, sequenced in a study of TIL therapy for anti-PD-1-resistant metastatic lung cancer. The time point was: pre-treatment sample, taken before nivolumab and TIL therapy. Tumor tissue came from excised metastases, mostly pleural nodules or supraclavicular lymph nodes. The immunoSEQ assay was v3. Only in-frame clones appear in the TCRdb table, and some are missing; sequencing was by immunoSEQ multiplex PCR. This sample has more than 90,000 clones, with under 70% found just once. Material: tumor tissue, obtained at baseline. The origin of the receptors is a person between 30 and 79 years old with non-small cell lung cancer.

This clone was seen more than once but under ten times. DNA for the CDR3: TGTGCCAGCAGCCTGACAGGGGCCGAGAATTCACCCCTCCACTTT. Protein sequence: CASSLTGAENSPLHF. The V and J genes are TRBV3-1 (or the pseudogene TRBV3-2) and TRBJ1-6; TRBD1 matches at 8 bases. In germline, CDR1 is LGHDT, CDR2 YNNKEL (reference sequence). J was trimmed by 7 bases and V by 4 bases; bases with no gene match: 6. CDR3 length equals 15 residues.

This rearrangement joins TRBV2 to TRBJ2-5; 7 positions agree with TRBD2. Germline V gene sequence: CDR1 SNHLY, CDR2 FYNNEI. The CDR3 spans 16 residues. After removal of 0 bases from V and 5 bases from J, the junction contained 9 bases not matched to a gene. CDR3: CASSEAQGASGETQYF. As DNA, the CDR3 is TGTGCCAGCAGTGAAGCGCAAGGGGCTAGCGGCGAGACCCAGTACTTC.

The rearrangement links TRBV19 to TRBJ1-2; D gene uncertain. The CDR3 consists of 15 residues. Germline V gene sequence: CDR1 LNHDA, CDR2 SQIVND (reference sequence). V shed 8 bases and J shed 3 bases, with 19 bases lying between them. In nucleotides, the CDR3 is TGTGCCAGTTCATATCAAGCGACGGGAGACTATGGCTACACCTTC. This sequence encodes CASSYQATGDYGYTF.

This clone is labeled medium-sized. V and J are TRBV28 and TRBJ2-1; 12 bases match TRBD2. The V and J ends lost 6 bases and 6 bases, in that order; junction bases with no gene match: 9. Germline V lookup: CDR1 MDHEN, CDR2 SYDVKM. The CDR3 is 16 residues long. The DNA for the CDR3 is TGTGCCAGCAGAAATTCGCCTAGCGGGAGGGCCAATGAGCAGTTCTTC. Its protein product is CASRNSPSGRANEQFF.

This chain joins TRBV28 and TRBJ2-7, with 8 bases matching TRBD1. CDR3 length: 14 residues. V was clipped by 6 bases and J by 2 bases; unmatched bases: 6. CDR1 and CDR2 (germline): MDHEN, SYDVKM. The chain's CDR3 is CASRGQGEPYEQYF. The CDR3 nucleotides are TGTGCCAGCAGAGGACAGGGTGAGCCCTACGAGCAGTACTTC.

This clone has more than one count but fewer than ten. This chain links TRBV4-3 with TRBJ2-5; D tentatively fits TRBD1 or TRBD2 (5 bases each). This CDR3 spans 18 amino acids. CDR1 and CDR2 from the germline V gene are LGHNA and YSLEER. V was shortened by 0 bases and J by 1 base, with 18 bases between the two germline ends. This CDR3 is CASSQDFGVGVLQETQYF. CDR3 DNA: TGCGCCAGCAGCCAAGATTTCGGTGTGGGGGTTCTCCAAGAGACCCAGTACTTC.

This chain links TRBV14 with TRBJ2-7, with no clear D. Deletions cut 5 bases from V and 2 bases from J, with 4 bases between. The CDR3 extends over 11 amino acids. The V gene's germline CDR1 is SGHDN and CDR2 FVKESK. CDR3 DNA sequence: TGTGCCAGCAGCTTGGCCTACGAGCAGTACTTC. As protein: CASSLAYEQYF.

V and J are TRBV5-5 and TRBJ2-5; 10 bases agree with TRBD2. The CDR3 spans 14 residues. The V gene end was trimmed by 6 bases and the J gene end by 5 bases; junction bases not matched to a gene: 7. Germline CDR1 reads SGHKS; CDR2 reads YYEKEE (reference sequence). The CDR3 sequence: CASTSGRAGETQYF. In DNA, the CDR3 is TGTGCCAGCACGAGCGGGAGGGCCGGGGAGACCCAGTACTTC.